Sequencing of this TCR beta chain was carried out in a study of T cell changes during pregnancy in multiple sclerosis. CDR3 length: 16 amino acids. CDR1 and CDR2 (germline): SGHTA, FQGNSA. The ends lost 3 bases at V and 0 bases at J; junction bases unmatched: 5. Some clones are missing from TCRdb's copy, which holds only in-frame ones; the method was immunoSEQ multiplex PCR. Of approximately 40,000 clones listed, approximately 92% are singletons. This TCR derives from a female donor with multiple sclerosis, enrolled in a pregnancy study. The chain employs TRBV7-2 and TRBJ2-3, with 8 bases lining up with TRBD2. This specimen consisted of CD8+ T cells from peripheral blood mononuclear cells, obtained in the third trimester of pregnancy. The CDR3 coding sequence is TGTGCCAGCAGCTTCCCCAAGCGGGGGAGCACAGATACGCAGTATTTT. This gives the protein CASSFPKRGSTDTQYF.